The 11 T cell receptor beta chains below were found in one sample sequenced in a study of T cell responses to AZD1222 COVID-19 vaccine. Data came from immunoSEQ multiplex PCR; TCRdb stores just in-frame clones and leaves some out. The repertoire consists of 80,000 or so clones, with 87% occurring once and the leading ten covering roughly 1.6%. The sequences come from peripheral blood, collected on day 0 of AZD1222 vaccination. All receptors derive from an adult in good health.

The V gene is TRBV19, the J gene TRBJ1-4; D gene unclear. The CDR3 length is 16 residues. Germline V lookup: CDR1 LNHDA, CDR2 SQIVND (reference sequence). The V end lost 2 bases, the J end lost 8 bases, and 18 bases lay between the germline ends. The CDR3, as DNA: TGTGCCAGTAGTATACAACGGACCTCTTCTGGGGAAAAACTGTTTTTT. It is translated as CASSIQRTSSGEKLFF.

The chain has TRBV30 and TRBJ1-2; D call uncertain. With 3 bases removed from V and 7 bases from J, the gap between germline ends came to 15 bases. The CDR3 spans 13 residues. Looked up from germline, CDR1 is GTSNPN and CDR2 is SVGIG (reference sequence). The CDR3 region has the DNA TGTGCCTGGAGCCTCGGGCCCGCGGGTGGCTACACCTTC. Protein sequence: CAWSLGPAGGYTF.

This clone was recorded once. This chain joins TRBV9 and TRBJ2-1, with 10 bases that match TRBD2. Germline V lookup: CDR1 SGDLS, CDR2 YYNGEE. J lost 0 bases, V lost 0 bases, and 9 bases had no gene match. This CDR3 spans 19 amino acids. DNA for the CDR3: TGTGCCAGCAGCGTAGGTACTAGCGGGATCAGGAGCTCCTACAATGAGCAGTTCTTC. This codes for CASSVGTSGIRSSYNEQFF.

The rearrangement links TRBV6-6 to TRBJ1-2; D is possibly TRBD1 (5 bases). The CDR3 length is 13 residues. Germline V gene lookup returns CDR1 MNHNY and CDR2 SVGAGI (reference sequence). V lost 5 bases and J 3 bases, leaving 10 bases between the germline ends. Written as DNA, the CDR3 is TGTGCCAGCAGTGGGGGACGGGACTATGGCTACACCTTC. This gives the protein CASSGGRDYGYTF.

The chain links TRBV18 to TRBJ2-1; TRBD1 matches at 11 bases. Germline lookup yields CDR1 KGHSH and CDR2 LQKENI. The V and J ends lost 3 bases and 6 bases, in that order; junction bases with no gene match: 4. CDR3 length: 15 residues. The CDR3 loop is CASSPVGTGGNEQFF. In DNA form, the CDR3 reads TGTGCCAGCTCACCGGTTGGGACAGGGGGCAATGAGCAGTTCTTC.

V and J are TRBV9 and TRBJ2-3; D not resolved. This CDR3 spans 12 amino acids. Germline lookup yields CDR1 SGDLS and CDR2 YYNGEE. V lost 2 bases to trimming and J lost 0 bases, with 1 base between them. CDR3 residues: CASSVSTDTQYF. In DNA form, the CDR3 reads TGTGCCAGCAGCGTTAGCACAGATACGCAGTATTTT.

This chain uses TRBV5-6 with TRBJ2-7; no reliable D call. The CDR3 loop spans 16 amino acids. CDR1 and CDR2 (germline): SGHDT, YYEEEE. Trimming took 2 bases from V and 7 from J, leaving 22 bases between them. The CDR3 nucleotides read TGTGCCAGCAGCTTCTATGGGCTACGAGTTTCCGGGGAGCAGTACTTC. Amino acids: CASSFYGLRVSGEQYF.

J is TRBJ1-1 and V is TRBV24-1, with 8 bases identical to TRBD1. The CDR3 is 18 residues long. Germline V gives CDR1 KGHDR, CDR2 SFDVKD. V lost 4 bases and J lost 3; bases outside the gene matches: 15. The CDR3 DNA is TGTGCCACCAGTGACGCGGACAGGGTTTCGATTAGGGACACTGAAGCTTTCTTT. The encoded protein is CATSDADRVSIRDTEAFF.

This chain uses TRBV19 with TRBJ1-4; TRBD1 matches at 7 bases. The CDR3 is 15 amino acids. V gave up 4 bases and J gave up 5 bases; unmatched junction bases: 7. In germline, CDR1 is LNHDA, CDR2 SQIVND (reference sequence). CDR3 coding DNA: TGTGCCAGTAGTACCGCTGGGACAGCGAATGAAAAACTGTTTTTT. It codes for CASSTAGTANEKLFF.

This chain uses TRBV7-6 with TRBJ1-3; no definite D call. Germline V gene lookup returns CDR1 SGHVS and CDR2 FNYEAQ. V lost 0 bases, J lost 0 bases, and 9 bases lay in between. The CDR3 has 16 amino acids. This CDR3 is CASSLAQVNSGNTIYF. The DNA of the CDR3 is TGTGCCAGCAGCTTAGCCCAGGTCAACTCTGGAAACACCATATATTTT.

The gene calls are TRBV30 and TRBJ1-5; D unclear. V lost 3 bases to trimming and J lost 0 bases, with 12 bases between them. This CDR3 is 15 amino acids long. CDR1 is GTSNPN, CDR2 SVGIG, per germline (reference sequence). The CDR3 loop reads CAWRMGSYSNQPQHF. CDR3 nucleotides: TGTGCCTGGAGGATGGGGAGCTATAGCAATCAGCCCCAGCATTTT.